This note documents a single T cell receptor beta chain sequence. Antigen: not known. Trimming took off 5 bases at V and 3 bases at J, with 7 bases between the two ends. The CDR3 extends over 11 amino acids. CDR1 is GTSNPN and CDR2 is SVGIG in the germline V gene (reference sequence). This sample was taken from a study of T-cell reconstitution after alpha-beta-depleted transplantation in children. Study-level results: Reportedly, alpha-beta T cells present about two months post-transplant originated from several hundred expanded clones of graft origin. It was newly produced T cells that mostly accounted for T-cell counts and diversity one year after transplant.

As it was prepared, the TCRbeta library received unique molecular identifiers. In TCRdb, the PCR reads were re-called with MiXCR into one record per CDR3 protein. The repertoire has about 600,000 distinct CDR3 sequences, under 15% of them found once; the top ten carry roughly 2.3%. The receptor's source is a male patient younger than 18 who had a stem cell transplant for acute myeloid leukemia, so the T cells may come from the graft donor. The starting material was PBMCs, mostly from graft donor cells, obtained 360 days after TCRalphabeta/CD19-depleted stem cell transplant. V is TRBV30 and J is TRBJ2-5; unclear D gene. The CDR3 is CAWGKEETQYF. The CDR3 nucleotides read TGTGCCTGGGGGAAAGAAGAGACCCAGTACTTC.